These 10 T cell receptor beta chains were sequenced from one sample in a study of CD8 T cells in Susac syndrome. With random hexamers, roughly 0.45 to 1 ug RNA was reverse transcribed. Via MiXCR, TCRdb re-called the immunoSEQ multiplex PCR reads, giving one row per CDR3 protein. Found here are roughly 200,000 distinct CDR3 sequences, approximately 95% of them singletons; the top ten hold 0.07% to 0.095%. The sample consisted of CD4+ T cells from PBMCs. The receptors were sampled from a human donor with multiple sclerosis.

This chain uses TRBV9 with TRBJ2-3; D might be TRBD1 or TRBD2, each matching 5 bases. The CDR3 has 12 amino acids. The germline V and J ends were trimmed by 5 bases and 6 bases, with 10 bases remaining between them. Germline V gene data show CDR1 as SGDLS and CDR2 as YYNGEE. This CDR3 is CASSGTRDTQYF. The CDR3 DNA follows: TGTGCCAGCAGTGGGACGAGGGATACGCAGTATTTT.

The chain carries TRBV29-1 and TRBJ1-5; no clear D. The CDR3 contains 13 residues. Germline V CDR1 and CDR2: SQVTM, ANQGSEA. V dropped 4 bases and J dropped 2 bases, with 9 bases sitting between them. The chain's CDR3 is CSVVKDGNQPQHF. As DNA, the CDR3 is TGCAGCGTTGTTAAGGACGGCAATCAGCCCCAGCATTTT.

The chain combines TRBV20-1 with TRBJ2-7; D may be TRBD2 (5 bases). Trimming shortened V by 2 bases and J by 4 bases, and 12 bases separated the two germline ends. In germline, CDR1 is DFQATT, CDR2 SNEGSKA (reference sequence). The CDR3 runs 13 residues. The CDR3 spells CSARPSGVYEQYF. The CDR3 nucleotides are TGCAGTGCTAGACCGTCCGGGGTTTACGAGCAGTACTTC.

The chain uses TRBV30 and TRBJ2-7, with D hard to call. The CDR3 totals 11 residues. Per the germline V gene, CDR1 is GTSNPN and CDR2 is SVGIG (reference sequence). Trimming removed 5 bases at V and 7 bases at J, with 12 bases between. The DNA of the CDR3 is TGTGCCTGGTCATCCCGTTGGGAGCAGTACTTC. Its protein is CAWSSRWEQYF.

The gene calls are TRBV7-6 and TRBJ1-1; D ambiguous. Germline V lookup: CDR1 SGHVS, CDR2 FNYEAQ. The CDR3 totals 13 residues. Trimming removed 5 bases at V and 1 base at J, with 8 bases between. The CDR3 nucleotides read TGTGCCAGCAGCAAGGACCCGAACACTGAAGCTTTCTTT. It is translated as CASSKDPNTEAFF.

This chain links TRBV4-1 with TRBJ1-1; D is ambiguous. V was pared by 1 base and J by 10 bases, with 7 bases between. CDR3 length: 11 amino acids. The germline gives CDR1 MGHRA, CDR2 YSYEKL. Here the CDR3 reads CASSQGIRAFF. CDR3 DNA sequence: TGCGCCAGCAGCCAAGGAATCCGAGCTTTCTTT.

This chain uses TRBV5-6 with TRBJ2-3, with 9 bases matching TRBD2. The CDR3 extends over 16 amino acids. CDR1 is SGHDT and CDR2 is YYEEEE in the germline V gene. V gave up 4 bases and J gave up 4 bases; unmatched junction bases: 10. The CDR3 spells CASSVGGGGAADTQYF. The CDR3, as DNA: TGTGCCAGCAGCGTCGGAGGCGGGGGGGCCGCAGATACGCAGTATTTT.

The V call is TRBV7-3, the J call TRBJ2-5; 16 bases match TRBD2. V was pared by 4 bases and J by 9 bases, with 8 bases of the junction left unmatched. This CDR3 region has 16 residues. Germline V gene data show CDR1 as SGHTA and CDR2 as FQGTGA. CDR3: CASSSGTSGGASSQYF. CDR3 DNA: TGTGCCAGCAGCTCCGGGACTAGCGGGGGGGCCTCGTCCCAGTACTTC.

This clonotype was seen a handful of times. This chain connects TRBV3-1 to TRBJ1-2; weak D call: TRBD1 (5 bases). V dropped 4 bases and J dropped 7 bases, with 13 bases sitting between them. The CDR3 has 13 residues. The germline CDR1 and CDR2 sequences are LGHDT and YNNKEL (reference sequence). CDR3 amino acids: CASSPGGGGGYTF. The CDR3, as DNA: TGTGCCAGCAGCCCTGGTGGGGGTGGTGGCTACACCTTC.

This clonotype has just one count. J is TRBJ2-7 and V is TRBV29-1; TRBD2 matches at 7 bases. Germline loops: CDR1 SQVTM, CDR2 ANQGSEA. CDR3 length equals 14 residues. V shed 4 bases, J shed 4 bases, and the junction held 10 bases outside the gene matches. CDR3 coding DNA: TGCAGCGTTGGGGAGGGTCCGCCTCGTTACGAGCAGTACTTC. Its protein is CSVGEGPPRYEQYF.